One sample yielded the 15 T cell receptor beta chains listed below, sequenced in a study of regulatory T cells in long-lasting Graves disease. Libraries of TCR beta came from iRepertoire HTBI primers plus Arm-PCR of CDR3 regions. Each CDR3 protein is one row after TCRdb ran MiXCR on the multiplex PCR reads. The data hold about 400,000 distinct CDR3 sequences, with 15% observed a single time. Time point denoted: newly diagnosed GD, antithyroid drugs for less than 3 months. PBMC RNA served as the TCR library source. These same records also appear under a second study, on T cells in Graves' hyperthyroidism and ophthalmopathy.

Sample: peripheral blood mononuclear cells (PBMCs), taken at new diagnosis, from a patient treated with antithyroid drugs. Source of these receptors: a woman in her thirties or forties with Graves disease.

This clonotype has ten or more counts. CDR3 protein: CASSRQGAKDTQYF. As DNA, the CDR3 is TGTGCCAGCAGTCGACAGGGGGCAAAAGATACGCAGTATTTT. The V and J genes are TRBV28 and TRBJ2-3; 10 nucleotides agree with TRBD1. This CDR3 comprises 14 residues. Germline CDR1 reads MDHEN; CDR2 reads SYDVKM. V shed 5 bases and J 5 bases; nucleotides not matched to a gene: 4.

Only a few counts were recorded for this clonotype. The chain carries TRBV19 and TRBJ1-1; 8 positions match TRBD1. This CDR3 comprises 12 residues. The ends lost 9 bases at V and 3 bases at J; junction bases unmatched: 3. CDR1 is LNHDA, CDR2 SQIVND, per germline (reference sequence). Here the CDR3 reads CASRGPYTEAFF. CDR3 in DNA: TGTGCCAGCAGGGGGCCGTACACTGAAGCTTTCTTT.

This clonotype has a count of ten or more. V is TRBV6-2 or TRBV6-3 and J is TRBJ1-1, with 10 bases matching TRBD1. The V segment lost 7 bases and the J segment 6 bases; nucleotides outside the gene matches: 8. Germline V gene lookup returns CDR1 MNHEY and CDR2 SVGEGT. The CDR3 contains 14 residues. CDR3 in DNA: TGTGCCAGCATTCAACGACAGGGGGCGGCTGAAGCTTTCTTT. It yields the protein CASIQRQGAAEAFF.

Many counts were recorded for this clonotype. V gene TRBV28 combines with J gene TRBJ1-5; a possible D gene is TRBD1 (5 bases). The V and J ends lost 5 bases and 2 bases respectively, with 16 bases between them. The CDR3 contains 16 residues. From germline, CDR1 is MDHEN and CDR2 SYDVKM. CDR3 in DNA: TGTGCCAGCAGTCCGGGGGAGGGGAAAGGCAATCAGCCCCAGCATTTT. It specifies CASSPGEGKGNQPQHF.

V and J are TRBV14 and TRBJ1-2, with 8 bases identical to TRBD1. V shed 1 base, J shed 8 bases, and the junction held 9 bases outside the gene matches. Per the germline V gene, CDR1 is SGHDN and CDR2 is FVKESK. The CDR3 is 15 amino acids. CDR3: CASSQVRTGRKGYTF. For the CDR3, the DNA is TGTGCCAGCAGCCAAGTTCGGACAGGGCGGAAAGGCTACACCTTC.

This chain uses TRBV29-1 with TRBJ2-7, with TRBD1 matching over 11 bases. The CDR3 has 14 residues. J gave up 4 bases and V 4 bases, and 6 bases lay outside the gene matches. Germline V gene lookup returns CDR1 SQVTM and CDR2 ANQGSEA. CDR3 loop: CSVGADRGRYEQYF. The CDR3 nucleotides read TGCAGCGTTGGTGCGGACAGGGGGCGATACGAGCAGTACTTC.

This clonotype was observed many times. This chain uses TRBV25-1 with TRBJ2-2; D not certain. The germline gives CDR1 MGHDK, CDR2 SYGVNS. The V end lost 3 bases, the J end lost 1 base, and 6 bases lay between the germline ends. This CDR3 has 14 amino acids. CDR3 sequence reads: CASSDEVNTGELFF. CDR3 in DNA: TGTGCCAGCAGTGATGAGGTGAACACCGGGGAGCTGTTTTTT.

There are many counts of this clonotype. This chain uses TRBV28 with TRBJ2-1, with 8 bases that match TRBD2. With V trimmed by 3 bases and J by 9 bases, 10 bases remained unmatched. Germline V gene lookup returns CDR1 MDHEN and CDR2 SYDVKM. The CDR3 runs 15 residues. DNA for the CDR3: TGTGCCAGCAGTTTTTTAGGTAGCGGGGAAGTTGAGCAGTTCTTC. This codes for CASSFLGSGEVEQFF.

Turning to this clonotype: With a much larger clone just one base away, this may be a read error. This chain joins TRBV28 and TRBJ2-1; D ambiguous. V was shortened by 5 bases and J by 5 bases, with 16 bases between the two germline ends. The germline V gene has CDR1 MDHEN and CDR2 SYDVKM. The CDR3 spans 15 residues. As DNA, the CDR3 is TGTGCCAGCAGTCGCTTGGGCCGAGCCCACAATGAGCAGTTCTTC. Protein sequence: CASSRLGRAHNEQFF.

This clonotype was counted many times. The V and J genes are TRBV27 and TRBJ2-6; no clear D. The germline V gene has CDR1 MNHEY and CDR2 SMNVEV (reference sequence). The germline V and J ends were trimmed by 4 bases and 5 bases, with 9 bases remaining between them. The CDR3 runs 14 residues. CDR3 sequence reads: CASSSILRANVLTF. CDR3 nucleotide sequence: TGTGCCAGCAGTTCGATCTTAAGGGCCAACGTCCTGACTTTC.

This clonotype was seen repeatedly, ten times or more. The chain employs TRBV28 and TRBJ2-5; D is unclear. Deletions cut 6 bases from V and 0 bases from J, with 8 bases between. Looked up from germline, CDR1 is MDHEN and CDR2 is SYDVKM. The CDR3 has 13 residues. The CDR3 sequence is CASSSLYQETQYF. DNA of the CDR3: TGTGCCAGCAGCTCCCTGTACCAAGAGACCCAGTACTTC.

This clonotype was picked up many times. V is TRBV12-5 and J is TRBJ2-3; perhaps TRBD2 as D (6 bases). The germline gives CDR1 LGHNT, CDR2 FRNRAP. The CDR3 length is 12 residues. DNA of the CDR3: TGTGCCAGCGGCGGGACCACAGATACGCAGTATTTT. Protein: CASGGTTDTQYF. Combining the CDR3 with reference TRBV12-5 and TRBJ2-3 gives the whole variable domain DARVTQTPRHKVTEMGQEVTMRCQPILGHNTVFWYRQTMMQGLELLAYFRNRAPLDDSGMPKDRFSAEMPDATLATLKIQPSEPRDSAVYFCASGGTTDTQYFGPGTRLTVL.

In its sample, this clonotype was seen many times. The junction shows a germline mismatch at one end, possibly a read error. The chain combines TRBV7-7 with TRBJ2-2; D unclear. The CDR3 is made up of 13 amino acids. Germline values: CDR1 SSHAT, CDR2 FNYEAQ (reference sequence). The CDR3 reads CASSLERGGELFF. CDR3 sequence (DNA): TGTGCTAGCAGCTTGGAGAGAGGCGGGGAGCTGTTTTTT.

This chain's CDR3 is CASGTRAPPETQYF. CDR3 nucleotide sequence: TGTGCCAGCGGGACTAGGGCCCCTCCAGAGACCCAGTACTTC. The chain couples TRBV27 to TRBJ2-5, with 8 nucleotides matching TRBD2. V dropped 8 bases and J dropped 4; count of bases not matched to a gene: 9. Per the germline V gene, CDR1 is MNHEY and CDR2 is SMNVEV (reference sequence). This CDR3 spans 14 amino acids.

At least ten counts were recorded for this clonotype. The CDR3 DNA reads TGTGCCAGCAGTCCAGCTAGCGGGAGTGTTGAGACCCAGTACTTC. This encodes CASSPASGSVETQYF. This sequence joins TRBV27 and TRBJ2-5; 10 bases line up with TRBD2. From germline, CDR1 is MNHEY and CDR2 SMNVEV (reference sequence). V shed 5 bases, J shed 5 bases, and the junction held 8 bases outside the gene matches. CDR3 length: 15 residues.